The 23 T cell receptor beta chains below come from one sample, sequenced in a study of Tregs in tolerant kidney transplant recipients. Profiled with immunoSEQ multiplex PCR; TCRdb holds only in-frame clones, not every one. The profile shows about 50,000 clones, roughly 87% of them singletons. Recipients received nonmyeloablative bone marrow transplants from related graft donors, with transient mixed chimerism. Here the sequenced sample was CD8+ T cells from blood (PBMCs), taken 12 months after the transplant. These receptors were obtained from a human patient who received a combined kidney and bone marrow transplant. Some T cells may be provided by the graft donor.

The chain is built from TRBV4-3 and TRBJ1-3; maybe TRBD1 (5 bases). Per germline, CDR1 LGHNA and CDR2 YSLEER. The CDR3 consists of 17 residues. The V end was cut by 5 bases, the J end by 3 bases, with 20 bases between. The CDR3 nucleotides read TGCGCCAGCAGCTCAAGCCGGGCAGGGATTCGTGGAAACACCATATATTTT. Encoded protein: CASSSSRAGIRGNTIYF.

The CDR3 coding sequence is TGTGCCAGCAGCCCGGACAGGGCGTTAGGAAAACTGTTTTTT. It encodes CASSPDRALGKLFF. The chain links TRBV7-8 to TRBJ1-4; 8 bases are shared with TRBD1. The CDR3 spans 14 residues. The V gene end was trimmed by 5 bases and the J gene end by 10 bases; junction bases not matched to a gene: 9. Germline V gives CDR1 SGHVS, CDR2 FQNEAQ.

This clone came up once. This sequence joins TRBV7-2 and TRBJ2-3; no clear D gene. The germline V gene has CDR1 SGHTA and CDR2 FQGNSA. There are 13 residues in the CDR3. V lost 5 bases to trimming and J lost 5 bases, with 11 bases between them. The CDR3 DNA reads TGTGCCAGCAGCCTCCTGGCTGGAGATACGCAGTATTTT. Translating it yields CASSLLAGDTQYF.

This chain links TRBV5-1 with TRBJ2-7; a weak D match, TRBD2 (6 bases). The CDR3 has 12 amino acids. Trimming took 4 bases from V and 3 from J, leaving 8 bases between them. Germline CDR1 is SGHRS and CDR2 is YFSETQ. This CDR3 is CASSPDYYEQYF. The DNA of the CDR3 is TGCGCCAGCAGCCCGGACTACTACGAGCAGTACTTC.

J is TRBJ1-2 and V is TRBV27; 8 bases line up with TRBD1. The germline gives CDR1 MNHEY, CDR2 SMNVEV (reference sequence). J lost 4 bases, V lost 5 bases, and 6 bases had no gene match. CDR3 length: 14 residues. The CDR3 nucleotides read TGTGCCAGCAGTCCGACAGGGGAGGGCTATGGCTACACCTTC. It yields the protein CASSPTGEGYGYTF.

The chain uses TRBV19 and TRBJ1-1, with 11 bases matching TRBD1. The CDR3 loop spans 13 amino acids. The ends lost 6 bases at V and 4 bases at J; junction bases unmatched: 1. In germline, CDR1 is LNHDA, CDR2 SQIVND (reference sequence). CDR3 sequence reads: CASRGTGGTEAFF. CDR3 in DNA: TGTGCCAGTAGGGGGACAGGGGGCACTGAAGCTTTCTTT.

This clone was detected a few times. The chain links TRBV19 to TRBJ1-6; unclear D gene. CDR1 and CDR2 (germline): LNHDA, SQIVND (reference sequence). Between the trimmed V and J ends, which lost 1 base and 12 bases, there was a span of 7 bases. The CDR3 runs 12 residues. CDR3 region: CASSIGLGPLHF. The CDR3 nucleotides read TGTGCCAGTAGTATAGGGCTTGGACCCCTCCACTTT.

This chain links TRBV30 with TRBJ1-1; no definite D call. This CDR3 is 13 amino acids long. Trimming pared 0 bases from V and 0 bases from J, leaving 5 bases between. Germline assignment: CDR1 GTSNPN and CDR2 SVGIG (reference sequence). CDR3 in DNA: TGTGCCTGGAGTGTACAGTTGAACACTGAAGCTTTCTTT. It specifies CAWSVQLNTEAFF. Full variable domain (remainder filled in from reference TRBV30 and TRBJ1-1): SQTIHQWPATLVQPVGSPLSLECTVEGTSNPNLYWYRQAAGRGLQLLFYSVGIGQISSEVPQNLSASRPQDRQFILSSKKLLLSDSGFYLCAWSVQLNTEAFFGQGTRLTVV.

The CDR3 spells CASSLPGQGTFNEQFF. For the CDR3, the DNA is TGTGCCAGCAGTTTACCCGGACAGGGGACCTTCAATGAGCAGTTCTTC. The chain couples TRBV27 to TRBJ2-1; 9 bases match TRBD1. V lost 2 bases, J lost 6 bases, and 8 bases stayed unmatched. Germline values: CDR1 MNHEY, CDR2 SMNVEV (reference sequence). The CDR3 totals 16 residues.

Comments on this clone: Distinct nucleotide sequences in the sample also encode this CDR3. The V and J genes are TRBV9 and TRBJ2-7; D unclear. CDR3 length equals 13 residues. V lost 2 bases and J lost 0, with 6 bases in between. Germline CDR1 SGDLS, CDR2 YYNGEE. The CDR3 sequence: CASSVEASYEQYF. The DNA for the CDR3 is TGTGCCAGCAGCGTCGAGGCCTCCTACGAGCAGTACTTC.

The chain couples TRBV7-7 to TRBJ2-5; 8 bases align to TRBD1. Trimming removed 5 bases from V and 5 bases from J; junction bases left unmatched: 10. The CDR3 contains 15 residues. CDR1 is SSHAT and CDR2 is FNYEAQ in the germline V gene (reference sequence). The CDR3 bases are TGTGCCAGCAGCCCACAGGGGGATCGCTTTGAGACCCAGTACTTC. This codes for CASSPQGDRFETQYF.

The chain combines TRBV30 with TRBJ2-7; TRBD2 is a possible D gene (7 bases). This CDR3 has 15 amino acids. From germline, CDR1 is GTSNPN and CDR2 SVGIG (reference sequence). V lost 2 bases to trimming and J lost 3 bases, with 17 bases between them. The CDR3 reads CAWSLPHGGLYEQYF. DNA for the CDR3: TGTGCCTGGAGTTTACCTCACGGGGGGCTCTACGAGCAGTACTTC.

Regarding this clone: Other DNA sequences from this sample encode an identical CDR3 as well. The J gene is TRBJ2-1, the V gene TRBV7-2, with 7 bases lining up with TRBD2. The germline CDR1 and CDR2 sequences are SGHTA and FQGNSA. Losses at the gene ends were 6 bases for V and 9 bases for J; bases not matched to a gene: 11. The CDR3 contains 14 residues. Here the CDR3 reads CASSHSGPLGEQFF. In DNA form, the CDR3 reads TGTGCCAGCAGTCATAGCGGGCCCCTTGGTGAGCAGTTCTTC.

The rearrangement joins TRBV14 to TRBJ2-3; possible D gene TRBD2, 6 bases. Germline V gene lookup returns CDR1 SGHDN and CDR2 FVKESK. The germline V and J ends were trimmed by 1 base and 2 bases, with 10 bases remaining between them. CDR3 length equals 15 residues. The CDR3 reads CASSQVGGVTDTQYF. The CDR3 bases are TGTGCCAGCAGCCAAGTCGGCGGGGTCACAGATACGCAGTATTTT.

The chain employs TRBV11-2 and TRBJ2-3; TRBD1 matches at 8 bases. Germline assignment: CDR1 SGHAT and CDR2 FQNNGV. V lost 1 base, J lost 2 bases, and 5 bases stayed unmatched. The CDR3 is 16 residues long. The DNA for the CDR3 is TGTGCCAGCAGCTTAGCGGGCAGGGGGCTCACAGATACGCAGTATTTT. Translation gives CASSLAGRGLTDTQYF.

V and J are TRBV7-6 and TRBJ2-1; no clear D. With 1 base removed from V and 6 bases from J, the gap between germline ends came to 10 bases. The germline CDR1 and CDR2 sequences are SGHVS and FNYEAQ. CDR3 size: 14 residues. The chain's CDR3 is CASSLEIGFNEQFF. DNA of the CDR3: TGTGCCAGCAGCTTAGAGATCGGGTTCAATGAGCAGTTCTTC.

The gene calls are TRBV7-7 and TRBJ2-1, with 11 positions matching TRBD2. Germline V CDR1 and CDR2: SSHAT, FNYEAQ (reference sequence). Germline trimming cut 5 bases from V and 5 bases from J; bases unmatched to any gene: 5. CDR3 length equals 15 residues. The CDR3 reads CASSHGTSGNNEQFF. The CDR3 DNA reads as TGTGCCAGCAGCCACGGGACTAGCGGCAACAATGAGCAGTTCTTC.

The chain recombines TRBV5-1 with TRBJ1-2; 7 nucleotides line up with TRBD1. The germline V gene encodes CDR1 SGHRS and CDR2 YFSETQ. J gave up 4 bases and V 2 bases, and 11 bases lay outside the gene matches. This CDR3 has 16 amino acids. The CDR3 nucleotides are TGCGCCAGCAGCTTATTGGTCGGGACAGACCCCTATGGCTACACCTTC. Translating gives CASSLLVGTDPYGYTF.

The V gene is TRBV4-2, the J gene TRBJ1-6; perhaps TRBD1 as D (6 bases). This CDR3 contains 16 residues. Germline-derived CDR1 and CDR2 are LGHNA and YNFKEQ. Trimming pared 4 bases from V and 6 bases from J, leaving 16 bases between. The CDR3 sequence is CASSPPTGYGNSPLHF. The CDR3 nucleotides are TGTGCCAGCAGCCCTCCCACAGGGTATGGTAATTCACCCCTCCACTTT.

The chain carries TRBV27 and TRBJ2-7; D is unresolved. CDR3 length: 14 amino acids. Germline values: CDR1 MNHEY, CDR2 SMNVEV (reference sequence). V lost 3 bases and J 2 bases, leaving 11 bases between the germline ends. The CDR3 DNA sequence: TGTGCCAGCAGTTTCGGCCCGGCGGCCTACGAGCAGTACTTC. Its protein is CASSFGPAAYEQYF.

The chain employs TRBV28 and TRBJ1-1; TRBD1 might be the D (6 bases). Deletions cut 3 bases from V and 4 bases from J, with 12 bases between. Looked up from germline, CDR1 is MDHEN and CDR2 is SYDVKM. The CDR3 contains 14 residues. The CDR3 loop is CASSFRDRTTEAFF. The CDR3 bases are TGTGCCAGCAGTTTCCGCGACAGGACCACTGAAGCTTTCTTT.

This clone was recorded once. The chain couples TRBV5-1 to TRBJ1-1; the match to TRBD1 covers 8 bases. CDR3 length: 14 residues. From germline, CDR1 is SGHRS and CDR2 YFSETQ. With V trimmed by 4 bases and J by 1 base, 3 bases remained unmatched. The CDR3 DNA follows: TGCGCCAGCAGCATAGACAGGGGGAACACTGAAGCTTTCTTT. This encodes CASSIDRGNTEAFF.

The V gene is TRBV13, the J gene TRBJ2-2; 7 nucleotides align to TRBD1. CDR3 length equals 15 residues. The J segment lost 5 bases and the V segment lost 5 bases, leaving 8 bases of the junction unmatched. Germline V gene lookup returns CDR1 PRHDT and CDR2 FYEKMQ (reference sequence). The CDR3 DNA follows: TGTGCCAGCAGCCACGACAGGGTGTTAACCGGGGAGCTGTTTTTT. Translating it yields CASSHDRVLTGELFF.